Detailed here is one T cell receptor beta chain. What it recognizes is unknown. Germline loops: CDR1 SNHLY, CDR2 FYNNEI. Deletions cut 7 bases from V and 7 bases from J, with 14 bases between. The CDR3 runs to 13 residues. Assays were performed on some 9.2 x 10^4 TCR templates per sample. Method: immunoSEQ multiplex PCR; TCRdb's copy keeps in-frame clones and lacks some. Among 99,000 or so clones listed, 85% to 95% were seen once. The sample comes from a study of siplizumab effects on memory and regulatory T cells. The study, taken as a whole, reports: Whether proliferating Tregs in siplizumab cultures suppress was not functionally confirmed. Memory T cells appeared less diverse than naive cells, which seemed to contribute substantially to alloresponse. Roughly 75-97% of dividing CD4+ or CD8+ clones were without an attributable naive or memory phenotype.

Material: CD4+ T cells sorted from blood. This receptor was identified in a human donor in good health. The chain links TRBV2 to TRBJ1-5; possible D gene TRBD1, 5 bases. The CDR3 nucleotides read TGTGCCAGCAACCTCAGACAGATACAGCCCCAGCATTTT. It translates to CASNLRQIQPQHF.